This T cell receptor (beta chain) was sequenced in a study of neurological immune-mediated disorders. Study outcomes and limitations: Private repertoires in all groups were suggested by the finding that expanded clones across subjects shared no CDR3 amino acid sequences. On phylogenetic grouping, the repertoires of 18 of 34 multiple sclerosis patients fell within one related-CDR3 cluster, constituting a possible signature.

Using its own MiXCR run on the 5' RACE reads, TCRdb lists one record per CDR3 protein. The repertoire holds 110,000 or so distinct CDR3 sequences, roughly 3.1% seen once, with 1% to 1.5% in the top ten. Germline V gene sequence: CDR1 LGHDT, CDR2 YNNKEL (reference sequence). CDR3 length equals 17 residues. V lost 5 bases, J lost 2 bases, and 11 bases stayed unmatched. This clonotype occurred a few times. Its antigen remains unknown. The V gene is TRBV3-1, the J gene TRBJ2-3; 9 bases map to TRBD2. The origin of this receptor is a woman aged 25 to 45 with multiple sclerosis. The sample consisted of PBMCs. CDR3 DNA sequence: TGTGCCAGCAGCGGAGGAAGCGGGGGGACCCACACAGATACGCAGTATTTT. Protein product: CASSGGSGGTHTDTQYF.